The 20 T cell receptor beta chains below were found in one sample sequenced in a study of T cells in localized non-small cell lung cancer. Clones were read by immunoSEQ multiplex PCR, and TCRdb kept only the in-frame ones, dropping some. The table includes tens of thousands of clones, 88% detected once. The sample consisted of peripheral blood, taken before any cancer treatment. The source of these receptors is a female donor at least 60 years old with stage III squamous cell lung carcinoma.

This clone was detected only a few times. The V call is TRBV5-6, the J call TRBJ2-3; D is uncertain. From germline, CDR1 is SGHDT and CDR2 YYEEEE. V was cut by 2 bases and J by 3 bases, with 7 bases left in between. CDR3 size: 13 residues. Written as DNA, the CDR3 is TGTGCCAGCAGCTTTCTCCTAACAGATACGCAGTATTTT. Its translation: CASSFLLTDTQYF.

This chain joins TRBV12-5 and TRBJ2-7, with TRBD2 matching 9 bases. Germline V gene sequence: CDR1 LGHNT, CDR2 FRNRAP. There are 14 residues in the CDR3. V lost 0 bases and J lost 10; bases outside the gene matches: 7. The CDR3 coding sequence is TGTGCTAGTGGTTTGGTACGGGGTAGCGGGAGTCAGTACTTC. This encodes CASGLVRGSGSQYF.

This clone appeared once. The chain links TRBV6-5 to TRBJ2-1; 7 nucleotides line up with TRBD2. CDR1 and CDR2 from the germline V gene are MNHEY and SVGAGI. CDR3 length: 15 residues. The V and J ends lost 5 bases and 3 bases, in that order; junction bases with no gene match: 7. The CDR3 DNA reads TGTGCCAGCAGTACCGGACTAGGGCTCTACAATGAGCAGTTCTTC. It is translated as CASSTGLGLYNEQFF.

This clone counts as medium-sized. The J gene is TRBJ2-4, the V gene TRBV7-8; weak D call: TRBD1 (7 bases). This CDR3 spans 12 amino acids. V shed 1 base and J shed 15 bases, with 13 bases lying between them. In germline, CDR1 is SGHVS, CDR2 FQNEAQ. CDR3 in DNA: TGTGCCAGCAGCTTAGGACAGGGAGGATCGTACTTC. Encoded protein: CASSLGQGGSYF.

The chain joins TRBV5-1 to TRBJ2-1; D unresolved. Germline V gene sequence: CDR1 SGHRS, CDR2 YFSETQ. The CDR3 spans 16 residues. Trimming stripped 0 bases from V and 7 bases from J, with 17 bases between. The CDR3 nucleotides read TGCGCCAGCAGCTTGGGCCCACAGCGAGTTGGTAATGAGCAGTTCTTC. This codes for CASSLGPQRVGNEQFF. The full variable domain, completed using reference TRBV5-1 and TRBJ2-1, is KAGVTQTPRYLIKTRGQQVTLSCSPISGHRSVSWYQQTPGQGLQFLFEYFSETQRNKGNFPGRFSGRQFSNSRSEMNVSTLELGDSALYLCASSLGPQRVGNEQFFGPGTRLTVL.

V and J are TRBV30 and TRBJ2-3, with 11 nucleotides matching TRBD2. V lost 2 bases to trimming and J lost 3 bases; unmatched junction nucleotides: 4. Germline CDR1 GTSNPN, CDR2 SVGIG (reference sequence). CDR3 length: 15 residues. The CDR3 DNA reads TGTGCCTGGAGTTCTAGCGGGGGGTGGACAGATACGCAGTATTTT. It encodes CAWSSSGGWTDTQYF.

The chain recombines TRBV27 with TRBJ2-1; TRBD2 matches at 13 bases. The trim removed 4 bases at V and 9 bases at J, leaving 12 bases unmatched. The CDR3 totals 17 residues. CDR1 MNHEY and CDR2 SMNVEV come from the germline V gene (reference sequence). The CDR3 region has the DNA TGTGCCAGCAGTTCCCTGGGAGGGACTAGCGGGGTTCTTGAGCAGTTCTTC. Its translation is CASSSLGGTSGVLEQFF.

The chain is built from TRBV28 and TRBJ2-3; D perhaps matches TRBD2 (7 bases). The length of the CDR3 is 15 residues. CDR1 is MDHEN, CDR2 SYDVKM, per germline. The V gene lost 6 bases and the J gene lost 6 bases, with 19 bases spanning the gap. CDR3 coding DNA: TGTGCCAGCAGCATAGGGGGAGGGGCCGGGGATACGCAGTATTTT. Protein product: CASSIGGGAGDTQYF.

Here the CDR3 DNA reads TGTGCCAGCAGTTATGGCGGCCAGGCTCGGGAGCAGTACTTC. It translates to CASSYGGQAREQYF. The genes are TRBV6-5 and TRBJ2-7, with no clear D. CDR3 size: 14 residues. Germline-derived CDR1 and CDR2 are MNHEY and SVGAGI. The V end was cut by 3 bases, the J end by 7 bases, with 16 bases between.

The chain links TRBV7-2 to TRBJ1-5; tentative D call: TRBD1 (5 bases). Germline CDR1 reads SGHTA; CDR2 reads FQGNSA. The CDR3 runs 14 residues. The V gene lost 3 bases and the J gene lost 5 bases, with 11 bases spanning the gap. CDR3 DNA: TGTGCCAGCAGCTTTGGGGGGGTTTATCAGCCCCAGCATTTT. It specifies CASSFGGVYQPQHF.

The rearrangement joins TRBV27 to TRBJ1-6; 9 bases map to TRBD1. The CDR3 is made up of 15 amino acids. Germline V gene data show CDR1 as MNHEY and CDR2 as SMNVEV (reference sequence). Trimming at V came to 4 bases and at J to 7 bases, leaving 5 bases not matched to a gene. The CDR3 DNA reads TGTGCCAGCAGTTCCCCGGGACAGGGAAATTCACCCCTCCACTTT. Amino acid sequence: CASSSPGQGNSPLHF.

The count of this clone is one. The chain couples TRBV5-4 to TRBJ1-6; D ambiguous. Germline lookup yields CDR1 SGHNT and CDR2 YYREEE (reference sequence). The CDR3 totals 12 residues. With 4 bases removed from V and 14 bases from J, the gap between germline ends came to 13 bases. This CDR3 reads CASSLPAQTLHF. The CDR3 DNA is TGTGCCAGCAGCCTGCCCGCCCAGACCCTCCACTTT.

This rearrangement joins TRBV7-9 to TRBJ1-3; D unclear. The ends were cut back, 5 bases at V and 3 bases at J, with 17 bases in the middle. The CDR3 totals 16 residues. Germline lookup yields CDR1 SEHNR and CDR2 FQNEAQ (reference sequence). This chain's CDR3 is CASSPHRRVFGNTIYF. CDR3 nucleotide sequence: TGTGCCAGCAGCCCCCACCGTCGGGTATTTGGAAACACCATATATTTT.

This clone was counted only a few times. The rearrangement uses TRBV15 and TRBJ1-1; weak D call: TRBD1 (6 bases). The CDR3 extends over 18 amino acids. Between the trimmed V and J ends, which lost 1 base and 0 bases, there was a span of 18 bases. Germline values: CDR1 LNHNV, CDR2 YYDKDF (reference sequence). Written as DNA, the CDR3 is TGTGCCACCAGCAGAGGGGGGGCAGCAGCAGTAATGAACACTGAAGCTTTCTTT. It specifies CATSRGGAAAVMNTEAFF.

In its sample, this clone was seen once. The rearrangement uses TRBV6-6 and TRBJ2-7; TRBD1 is a possible D gene (6 bases). The CDR3 spans 14 residues. Germline V gives CDR1 MNHNY, CDR2 SVGAGI (reference sequence). The germline V and J ends were trimmed by 7 bases and 3 bases, with 16 bases remaining between them. The CDR3 sequence is CASKTRTENYEQYF. The DNA of the CDR3 is TGTGCCAGCAAAACGAGGACAGAGAACTACGAGCAGTACTTC.

The J gene is TRBJ1-2, the V gene TRBV6-5; D call uncertain. Trimming removed 6 bases at V and 4 bases at J, with 12 bases between. Germline CDR1 MNHEY, CDR2 SVGAGI. This CDR3 comprises 13 residues. The CDR3 spells CASSRPGLYGYTF. The CDR3 DNA follows: TGTGCCAGCAGCCGACCGGGCCTCTATGGCTACACCTTC.

Written as DNA, the CDR3 is TGTGCCAGTAGTATGGGACTAGCGGGGGAACTAGCCAAAAACATTCAGTACTTC. It is translated as CASSMGLAGELAKNIQYF. The chain combines TRBV19 with TRBJ2-4; 14 bases line up with TRBD2. Germline-derived CDR1 and CDR2 are LNHDA and SQIVND (reference sequence). The CDR3 runs 18 residues. V lost 3 bases and J lost 0; bases outside the gene matches: 4.

The J gene is TRBJ2-2, the V gene TRBV6-5; the D gene is possibly TRBD1 (5 bases). Trimming removed 2 bases from V and 5 bases from J, with 9 bases in between. The CDR3 runs to 14 residues. From germline, CDR1 is MNHEY and CDR2 SVGAGI. The CDR3 loop is CASSYQTDTGELFF. DNA for the CDR3: TGTGCCAGCAGTTACCAGACAGATACCGGGGAGCTGTTTTTT.

The chain uses TRBV18 and TRBJ2-4, with 10 bases lining up with TRBD1. Germline V gene data show CDR1 as KGHSH and CDR2 as LQKENI. The CDR3 has 15 residues. With 3 bases clipped from V and 2 bases from J, the junction kept 1 base outside the gene matches. CDR3 nucleotide sequence: TGTGCCAGCTCACCGGGACAGGGGTCCAAAAACATTCAGTACTTC. Its translation is CASSPGQGSKNIQYF.

The CDR3 coding sequence is TGTGCCAGCAGCTCACAGGGGGCGCGGGTCCACGAGCAGTACTTC. Amino acid sequence: CASSSQGARVHEQYF. The chain has TRBV5-4 and TRBJ2-7; 9 bases agree with TRBD1. This CDR3 is built from 15 residues. V was clipped by 3 bases and J by 5 bases; unmatched bases: 9. Germline lookup yields CDR1 SGHNT and CDR2 YYREEE (reference sequence).